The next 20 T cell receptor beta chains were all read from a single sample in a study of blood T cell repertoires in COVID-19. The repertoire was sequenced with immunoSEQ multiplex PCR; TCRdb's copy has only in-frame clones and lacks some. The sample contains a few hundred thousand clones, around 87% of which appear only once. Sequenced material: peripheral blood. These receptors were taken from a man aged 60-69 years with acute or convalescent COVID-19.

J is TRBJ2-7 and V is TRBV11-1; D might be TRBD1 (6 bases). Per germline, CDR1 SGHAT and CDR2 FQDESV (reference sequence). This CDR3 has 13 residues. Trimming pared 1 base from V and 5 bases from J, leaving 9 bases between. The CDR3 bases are TGTGCCAGCAGCTTAGACAGGGCCCACGAGCAGTACTTC. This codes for CASSLDRAHEQYF. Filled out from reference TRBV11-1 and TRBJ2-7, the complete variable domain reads EAEVAQSPRYKITEKSQAVAFWCDPISGHATLYWYRQILGQGPELLVQFQDESVVDDSQLPKDRFSAERLKGVDSTLKIQPAELGDSAMYLCASSLDRAHEQYFGPGTRLTVT.

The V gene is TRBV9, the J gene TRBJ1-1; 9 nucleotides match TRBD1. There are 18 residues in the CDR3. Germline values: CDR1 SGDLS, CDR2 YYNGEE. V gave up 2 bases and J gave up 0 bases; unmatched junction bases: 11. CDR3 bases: TGTGCCAGCAGCGTTCCGGGACAGGGTACCCCCATGAACACTGAAGCTTTCTTT. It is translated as CASSVPGQGTPMNTEAFF.

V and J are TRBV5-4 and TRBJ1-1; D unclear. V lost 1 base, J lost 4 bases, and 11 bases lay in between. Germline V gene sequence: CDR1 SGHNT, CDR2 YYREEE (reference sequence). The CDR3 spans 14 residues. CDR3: CASSLSLPGTEAFF. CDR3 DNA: TGTGCCAGCAGCTTGTCCCTACCAGGCACTGAAGCTTTCTTT.

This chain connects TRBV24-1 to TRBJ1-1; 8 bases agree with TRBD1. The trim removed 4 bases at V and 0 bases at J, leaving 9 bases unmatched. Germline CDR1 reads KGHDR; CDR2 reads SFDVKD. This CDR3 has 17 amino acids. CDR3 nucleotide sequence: TGTGCCACCAGTGAGAACGGACAGGGAGATCTGAACACTGAAGCTTTCTTT. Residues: CATSENGQGDLNTEAFF.

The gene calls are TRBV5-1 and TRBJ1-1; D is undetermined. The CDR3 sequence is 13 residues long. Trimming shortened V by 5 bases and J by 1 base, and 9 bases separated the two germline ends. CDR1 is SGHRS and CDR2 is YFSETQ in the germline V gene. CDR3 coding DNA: TGCGCCAGCAGGGAGGTGCAGAACACTGAAGCTTTCTTT. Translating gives CASREVQNTEAFF.

CDR3 region: CASVDWQGGSMNTEAFF. The CDR3 nucleotides read TGTGCCAGCGTAGATTGGCAGGGCGGTTCGATGAACACTGAAGCTTTCTTT. The chain combines TRBV5-6 with TRBJ1-1, with D possibly being TRBD1 (5 bases). In germline, CDR1 is SGHDT, CDR2 YYEEEE. Trimming cost V 7 bases and J 0 bases, with 22 bases left between them. The CDR3 sequence is 17 residues long. The entire variable domain, with the rest obtained from reference TRBV5-6 and TRBJ1-1, is as follows: DAGVTQSPTHLIKTRGQQVTLRCSPKSGHDTVSWYQQALGQGPQFIFQYYEEEERQRGNFPDRFSGHQFPNYSSELNVNALLLGDSALYLCASVDWQGGSMNTEAFFGQGTRLTVV.

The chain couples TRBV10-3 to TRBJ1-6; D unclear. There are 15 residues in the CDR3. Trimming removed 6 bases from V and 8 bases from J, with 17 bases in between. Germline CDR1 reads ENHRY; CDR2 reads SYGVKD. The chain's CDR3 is CAIREVVEGDSPLHF. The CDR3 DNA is TGTGCCATCAGAGAGGTGGTGGAGGGCGATTCACCCCTCCACTTT.

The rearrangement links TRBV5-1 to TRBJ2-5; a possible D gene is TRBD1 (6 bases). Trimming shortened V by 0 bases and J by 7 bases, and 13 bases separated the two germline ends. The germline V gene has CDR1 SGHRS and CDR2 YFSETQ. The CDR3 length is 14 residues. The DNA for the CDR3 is TGCGCCAGCAGCTTGGTGGCAGGGGTAGTGACCCAGTACTTC. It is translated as CASSLVAGVVTQYF.

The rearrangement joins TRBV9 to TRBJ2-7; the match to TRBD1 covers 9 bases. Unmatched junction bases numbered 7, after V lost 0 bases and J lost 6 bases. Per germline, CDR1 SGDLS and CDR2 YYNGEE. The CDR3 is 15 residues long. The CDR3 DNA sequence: TGTGCCAGCAGCGTAGTAGGGACAGGGCTGGGCGAGCAGTACTTC. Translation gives CASSVVGTGLGEQYF.

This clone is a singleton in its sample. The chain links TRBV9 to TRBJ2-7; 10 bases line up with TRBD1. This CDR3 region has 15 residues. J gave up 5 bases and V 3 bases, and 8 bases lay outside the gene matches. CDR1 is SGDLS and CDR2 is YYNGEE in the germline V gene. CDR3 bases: TGTGCCAGCAGCGCCTGGGGGACAGGGGCCGACGAGCAGTACTTC. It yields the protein CASSAWGTGADEQYF.

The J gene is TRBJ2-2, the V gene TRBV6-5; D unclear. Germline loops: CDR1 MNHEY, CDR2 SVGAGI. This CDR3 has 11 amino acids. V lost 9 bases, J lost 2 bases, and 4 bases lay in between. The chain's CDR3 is CASKNTGELFF. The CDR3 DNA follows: TGTGCCAGTAAAAACACCGGGGAGCTGTTTTTT.

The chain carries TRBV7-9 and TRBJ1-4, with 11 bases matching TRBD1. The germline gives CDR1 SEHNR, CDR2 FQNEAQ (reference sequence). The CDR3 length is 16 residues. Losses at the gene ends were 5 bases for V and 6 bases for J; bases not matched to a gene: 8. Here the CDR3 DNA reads TGTGCCAGCAGCCCACGGGGGGGACAGGGGGATGAAAAACTGTTTTTT. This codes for CASSPRGGQGDEKLFF.

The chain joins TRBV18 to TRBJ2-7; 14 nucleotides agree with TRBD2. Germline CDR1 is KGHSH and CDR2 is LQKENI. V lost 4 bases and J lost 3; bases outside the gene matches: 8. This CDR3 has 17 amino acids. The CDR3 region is CASSRGTSGGGIYEQYF. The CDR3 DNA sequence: TGTGCCAGCTCACGCGGGACTAGCGGGGGCGGCATCTACGAGCAGTACTTC.

The CDR3 DNA sequence: TGTGCCAGCAGCTTAGGGACAAAGAACACTGAAGCTTTCTTT. Protein: CASSLGTKNTEAFF. The chain recombines TRBV7-9 with TRBJ1-1; weak D call: TRBD1 (5 bases). This CDR3 comprises 14 residues. CDR1 is SEHNR and CDR2 is FQNEAQ in the germline V gene (reference sequence). Between the trimmed V and J ends, which lost 1 base and 1 base, there was a span of 7 bases.

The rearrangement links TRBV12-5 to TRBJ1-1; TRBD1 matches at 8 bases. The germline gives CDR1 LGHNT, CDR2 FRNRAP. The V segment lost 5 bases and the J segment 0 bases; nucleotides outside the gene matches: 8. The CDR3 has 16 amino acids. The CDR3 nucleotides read TGTGCTAGTGGTGGAAGGACAGGGCCCGTGAACACTGAAGCTTTCTTT. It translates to CASGGRTGPVNTEAFF.

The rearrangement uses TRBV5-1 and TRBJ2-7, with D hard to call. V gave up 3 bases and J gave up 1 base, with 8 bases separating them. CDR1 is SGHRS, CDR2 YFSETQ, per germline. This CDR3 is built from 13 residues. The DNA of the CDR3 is TGCGCCAGCAGCTGGGCCTTTTCCTACGAGCAGTACTTC. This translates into CASSWAFSYEQYF.

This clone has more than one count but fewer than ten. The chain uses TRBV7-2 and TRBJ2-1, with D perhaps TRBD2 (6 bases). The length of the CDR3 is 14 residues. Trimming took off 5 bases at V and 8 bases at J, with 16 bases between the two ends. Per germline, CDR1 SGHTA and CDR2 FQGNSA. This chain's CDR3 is CASSKMTSSHEQFF. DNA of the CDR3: TGTGCCAGCAGCAAAATGACTAGTTCGCATGAGCAGTTCTTC.

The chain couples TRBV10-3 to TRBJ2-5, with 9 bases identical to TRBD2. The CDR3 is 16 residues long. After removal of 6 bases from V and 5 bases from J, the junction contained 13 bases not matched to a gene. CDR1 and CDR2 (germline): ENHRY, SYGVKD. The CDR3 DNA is TGTGCCATCAGCAAAAACCGCGGGGGGGCCGGGGAGACCCAGTACTTC. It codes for CAISKNRGGAGETQYF.

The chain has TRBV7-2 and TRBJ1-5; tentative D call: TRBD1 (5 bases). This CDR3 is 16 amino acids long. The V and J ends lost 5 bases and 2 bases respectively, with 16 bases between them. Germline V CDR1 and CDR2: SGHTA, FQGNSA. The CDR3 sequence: CASSPPGHQGNQPQHF. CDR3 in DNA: TGTGCCAGCAGCCCCCCCGGACATCAGGGCAATCAGCCCCAGCATTTT.

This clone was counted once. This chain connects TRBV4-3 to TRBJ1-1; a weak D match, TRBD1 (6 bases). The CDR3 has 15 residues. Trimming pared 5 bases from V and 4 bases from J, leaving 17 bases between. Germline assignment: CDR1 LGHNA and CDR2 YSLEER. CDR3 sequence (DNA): TGCGCCAGCAGCTCAAGGTTAGGGGGGGGCACTGAAGCTTTCTTT. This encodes CASSSRLGGGTEAFF.